Listed below are T cell receptor beta chains from one sample, sequenced in a study of T cell repertoires in ileal Crohn's disease. Profiled with immunoSEQ multiplex PCR; TCRdb holds only in-frame clones, not every one. The sample carries about 4,900 clones, 80% to 90% recorded once. The source material was ileal tissue. Receptors originate from an adult with Crohn's disease. CDR3s include the opening cysteine and the closing phenylalanine or tryptophan. A D gene is named only where the DNA matches it firmly. Clone size is not always given. Where it is, it says once, few, many or a class for expanded clones.

.	TRBJ1-2	.	TRBV7-3	14	CASSPGQSNYGYTF	TGTGCCAGCAGCCCTGGACAGTCTAACTATGGCTACACCTTC
.	TRBJ2-1	.	TRBV29-1	13	CSAWAGRNNEQFF	TGCAGCGCCTGGGCGGGGCGGAACAATGAGCAGTTCTTC
.	TRBJ1-5	.	TRBV15	18	CATSRDRVTGAYNQPQHF	TGTGCCACCAGCAGAGATCGGGTAACAGGAGCATACAATCAGCCCCAGCATTTT
.	TRBJ1-6	.	TRBV5-1	14	CASSLGQRNSPLHF	TGCGCCAGCAGCTTGGGACAACGTAATTCACCCCTCCACTTT
.	TRBJ1-4	TRBD1	TRBV5-5	16	CASSREPGQGGEKLFF	TGTGCCAGCAGCCGCGAACCGGGACAGGGGGGTGAAAAACTGTTTTTT
.	TRBJ1-6	.	TRBV18	15	CASSPTRDSGSPLHF	TGTGCCAGCTCGCCTACTCGGGACTCGGGTTCACCCCTCCACTTT
.	TRBJ1-3	.	TRBV5-4	16	CASSLYTRSAGNTIYF	TGTGCCAGCAGCTTGTATACCCGCTCGGCTGGAAACACCATATATTTT
.	TRBJ2-7	.	TRBV29-1	14	CSVRAEAGRYEQYF	TGCAGCGTCCGCGCAGAAGCAGGGAGGTACGAGCAGTACTTC
.	TRBJ2-3	.	TRBV19	14	CASSIRKGLDTQYF	TGTGCCAGTAGTATAAGAAAGGGGCTAGATACGCAGTATTTT
.	TRBJ2-3	TRBD2	TRBV19	14	CASSRTSGGDTQYF	TGTGCCAGTAGTCGGACTAGCGGGGGTGATACGCAGTATTTT
.	TRBJ2-7	.	TRBV5-1	16	CASSLVGAAGSYEQYF	TGCGCCAGCAGCTTGGTTGGCGCCGCGGGCTCCTACGAGCAGTACTTC
once	TRBJ2-5	TRBD2	TRBV4-2	17	CASSKRGVAGGQETQYF	TGTGCCAGCAGCAAGAGAGGAGTAGCGGGGGGACAAGAGACCCAGTACTTC
.	TRBJ2-7	.	TRBV5-1	15	CASSSGTASSYEQYF	TGCGCCAGCAGCTCCGGGACTGCGAGCTCCTACGAGCAGTACTTC
.	TRBJ2-1	.	TRBV6-5	13	CASSFLRGNEQFF	TGTGCCAGCAGTTTTCTGAGGGGGAATGAGCAGTTCTTC
.	TRBJ2-2	TRBD1	TRBV6-5	15	CASSLPGTETGELFF	TGTGCCAGCAGTTTGCCCGGGACAGAGACCGGGGAGCTGTTTTTT
.	TRBJ1-4	TRBD1	TRBV15	17	CATSSGTARTTNEKLFF	TGTGCCACCAGCAGTGGGACAGCGAGGACAACTAATGAAAAACTGTTTTTT
.	TRBJ2-2	.	TRBV28	14	CASSLGGRPRELFF	TGTGCCAGCAGTTTAGGAGGGCGTCCCCGGGAGCTGTTTTTT
.	TRBJ2-3	TRBD2	TRBV27	14	CASSRASGWDTQYF	TGTGCCAGCAGTCGGGCTAGCGGGTGGGATACGCAGTATTTT
.	TRBJ1-2	TRBD1	TRBV5-4	14	CASSLVDRDYGYTF	TGTGCCAGCAGCTTGGTTGACAGGGACTATGGCTACACCTTC
.	TRBJ1-2	TRBD1	TRBV18	15	CASSPLQGQGDGYTF	TGTGCCAGCTCACCCTTGCAGGGACAGGGTGATGGCTACACCTTC
.	TRBJ1-5	.	TRBV6-1	13	CASSEAGHQPQHF	TGTGCCAGCAGTGAAGCGGGGCATCAGCCCCAGCATTTT
.	TRBJ2-5	TRBD2	TRBV7-6	17	CASSLSTPSGGEETQYF	TGTGCCAGCAGCTTATCTACCCCTAGCGGGGGTGAAGAGACCCAGTACTTC
.	TRBJ1-2	TRBD1	TRBV30	13	CAWSPDRGLGYTF	TGTGCCTGGAGTCCGGACAGGGGTTTAGGCTACACCTTC
.	TRBJ1-2	.	TRBV19	15	CASSITQGRVYGYTF	TGTGCCAGTAGTATAACCCAGGGAAGGGTATATGGCTACACCTTC
.	TRBJ2-6	.	TRBV6-1	14	CASSDNSGANVLTF	TGTGCCAGCAGTGACAACTCTGGGGCCAACGTCCTGACTTTC